There are many counts of the clone carrying this T cell receptor (beta chain). Assembly of TCR beta libraries relied on iRepertoire HTBI primers together with Arm-PCR of CDR3 regions. TCRdb independently ran MiXCR on the multiplex PCR reads; one entry per CDR3 protein. The table lists around 320,000 distinct CDR3 sequences, 16% of them singletons. V gave up 8 bases and J gave up 5 bases; unmatched junction bases: 8. The CDR3 length is 13 residues. The germline V gene has CDR1 LGHDT and CDR2 YNNKEL (reference sequence). Time point noted: newly diagnosed GD, antithyroid drugs for less than 3 months. Making the TCR library involved RNA that had been extracted from PBMCs. The patients included were those that came from an endocrinology department in Xi'an, China. The source of the sample is a study of regulatory T cells in long-lasting Graves disease. Overall study context: Graves' cases, newly diagnosed, had used antithyroid drugs under 3 months.

The data were also submitted as part of a second study, on T cells in Graves' hyperthyroidism and ophthalmopathy.

This chain connects TRBV3-1 to TRBJ1-1, with 7 positions matching TRBD1. Sequenced here: peripheral blood mononuclear cells (PBMCs), sampled at new diagnosis, from a patient treated with antithyroid drugs. The receptor comes from a man between 40 and 49 years old with Graves disease. CDR3 DNA sequence: TGTGCCAGCGGCACAGGGGTGAGGACTGAAGCTTTCTTT. Amino acid sequence: CASGTGVRTEAFF. Variable domain in full (rest from reference TRBV3-1 and TRBJ1-1): DTAVSQTPKYLVTQMGNDKSIKCEQNLGHDTMYWYKQDSKKFLKIMFSYNNKELIINETVPNRFSPKSPDKAHLNLHINSLELGDSAVYFCASGTGVRTEAFFGQGTRLTVV.